The 18 T cell receptor beta chains given below trace back to one sample, sequenced in a study of blood T cells in healthy people across ages. Alongside a J-beta primer mix, a sample-barcoded 5' primer served in a second PCR lasting about 7 to 11 cycles. TCRdb re-derived calls from the 5' RACE reads in MiXCR, one entry per CDR3 protein. Here the sample spans roughly 570,000 distinct CDR3 sequences, approximately 30% being singletons. Material: blood. All receptors derive from a woman aged 70-85 years in good health.

There are a few counts of this clonotype. This sequence joins TRBV24-1 and TRBJ2-3, with D possibly TRBD2 on 6 matching bases. The CDR3 spans 17 residues. V was trimmed by 4 bases and J by 2 bases, leaving 18 bases between them. The germline V gene encodes CDR1 KGHDR and CDR2 SFDVKD. CDR3 residues: CATSDPSLGEVTDTQYF. The CDR3 DNA reads as TGTGCCACCAGTGACCCCTCACTCGGGGAGGTCACAGATACGCAGTATTTT.

This clonotype was picked up a small number of times. The chain links TRBV4-1 to TRBJ1-4; D not resolved. CDR1 is MGHRA, CDR2 YSYEKL, per germline. The CDR3 runs to 16 residues. V was trimmed by 7 bases and J by 4 bases, leaving 19 bases between them. CDR3 sequence reads: CASNTKYGVGNEKLFF. In DNA, the CDR3 is TGCGCCAGCAACACCAAGTATGGGGTCGGTAATGAAAAACTGTTTTTT.

This chain uses TRBV7-3 with TRBJ1-1; the D is unclear. The CDR3 loop spans 16 amino acids. V was pared by 5 bases and J by 4 bases, with 20 bases between. The germline CDR1 and CDR2 sequences are SGHTA and FQGTGA. CDR3 sequence: CASSPASSDDGTEAFF. For the CDR3, the DNA is TGTGCCAGCAGCCCCGCATCCTCGGACGACGGCACTGAAGCTTTCTTT.

The chain couples TRBV7-2 to TRBJ2-5, with no clear D. Germline CDR1 and CDR2: SGHTA and FQGNSA. CDR3 length: 14 residues. Trimming removed 5 bases at V and 4 bases at J, with 14 bases between. As DNA, the CDR3 is TGTGCCAGCAGCCGGGCACGGCTGGGAGAGACCCAGTACTTC. Encoded protein: CASSRARLGETQYF.

The chain joins TRBV6-5 to TRBJ1-1; 7 nucleotides line up with TRBD1. The CDR3 is made up of 14 amino acids. V shed 11 bases, J shed 0 bases, and the junction held 9 bases outside the gene matches. Germline V gene data show CDR1 as MNHEY and CDR2 as SVGAGI. CDR3 bases: TGTGCCTCGCGGGACAGAACCCTGAACACTGAAGCTTTCTTT. It yields the protein CASRDRTLNTEAFF.

To note about this clonotype: Mismatch with germline at one junction end may stem from a read error. V usage is TRBV7-8 and J usage is TRBJ1-1, with D possibly TRBD1 on 5 matching bases. The CDR3 loop spans 10 amino acids. CDR1 SGHVS and CDR2 FQNEAQ come from the germline V gene. The CDR3 protein is CASSLDGAGF. For the CDR3, the DNA is TGTGCCAGCAGCTTAGATGGGGCCGGGTTT. The entire variable domain, with the rest obtained from reference TRBV7-8 and TRBJ1-1, is as follows: GAGVSQSPRYKVAKRGQDVALRCDPISGHVSLFWYQQALGQGPEFLTYFQNEAQLDKSGLPSDRFFAERPEGSVSTLKIQRTQQEDSAVYLCASSLDGAGFGQGTRLTVV.

This clonotype was found a few times. The chain recombines TRBV12-3 or TRBV12-4 with TRBJ2-2, with a tentative D call TRBD2 (5 bases). V lost 2 bases and J 6 bases, leaving 10 bases between the germline ends. CDR3 length: 14 amino acids. The CDR3 coding sequence is TGTGCCAGCAGTTTACGGCTAGCCCCCGGGGAGCTGTTTTTT. Amino acid sequence: CASSLRLAPGELFF.

This sequence joins TRBV11-2 and TRBJ2-1; TRBD2 is a possible D gene (5 bases). V was clipped by 6 bases and J by 2 bases, with 11 bases between them. The V gene's germline CDR1 is SGHAT and CDR2 FQNNGV. The CDR3 runs 14 residues. The CDR3 loop is CASRLTGAYNEQFF. For the CDR3, the DNA is TGTGCCAGCAGATTAACCGGGGCCTACAATGAGCAGTTCTTC.

This clonotype was found a few times. The genes are TRBV4-2 and TRBJ1-3; no reliable D call. V lost 0 bases, J lost 3 bases, and 9 bases lay in between. CDR1 is LGHNA, CDR2 YNFKEQ, per germline. The CDR3 is 15 amino acids. CDR3 in amino acids: CASSQDRTDGNTIYF. CDR3 DNA: TGTGCCAGCAGCCAAGATAGGACGGATGGAAACACCATATATTTT.

This clonotype appeared a few times. V usage is TRBV5-1 and J usage is TRBJ2-5; 8 positions match TRBD2. Trimming removed 7 bases from V and 3 bases from J; junction bases left unmatched: 14. The CDR3 extends over 16 amino acids. CDR1 is SGHRS, CDR2 YFSETQ, per germline. The CDR3 DNA reads as TGCGCCAGCCGCCGGCTAGCGGGCGGCATAGAAGAGACCCAGTACTTC. It specifies CASRRLAGGIEETQYF.

V and J are TRBV5-1 and TRBJ2-7; 8 bases agree with TRBD1. CDR3 length: 17 residues. Trimming at V came to 3 bases and at J to 2 bases, leaving 13 bases not matched to a gene. Germline CDR1 reads SGHRS; CDR2 reads YFSETQ. The chain's CDR3 is CASSSHMMMTGAYEQYF. As DNA, the CDR3 is TGCGCCAGCAGCTCCCACATGATGATGACAGGGGCCTACGAGCAGTACTTC.

V gene TRBV18 combines with J gene TRBJ2-5; D could derive from TRBD1 or TRBD2 (7 bases each). V shed 2 bases and J shed 6 bases, with 16 bases lying between them. The CDR3 consists of 15 residues. The germline gives CDR1 KGHSH, CDR2 LQKENI. This chain's CDR3 is CASSPGDREGKTQYF. As DNA, the CDR3 is TGTGCCAGCTCACCAGGAGACAGGGAGGGGAAGACCCAGTACTTC.

This clonotype has only a few counts. The genes are TRBV6-6 and TRBJ2-5; TRBD2 matches at 7 bases. The J call may be in error: the DNA end matches TRBJ2-1 better. Germline V gene data show CDR1 as MNHNY and CDR2 as SVGAGI (reference sequence). This CDR3 is built from 14 residues. The CDR3 loop is CASAAGSSYDEQFF. CDR3 DNA sequence: TGTGCCAGCGCAGCGGGGAGCTCCTATGATGAGCAGTTCTTC.

This rearrangement joins TRBV19 to TRBJ2-7, with 12 bases matching TRBD1. The trim removed 7 bases at V and 7 bases at J, leaving 8 bases unmatched. Germline V gene data show CDR1 as LNHDA and CDR2 as SQIVND (reference sequence). This CDR3 is 14 amino acids long. The CDR3 loop is CASKPGQGASEQYF. CDR3 nucleotides: TGTGCCAGTAAACCGGGACAGGGGGCATCGGAGCAGTACTTC.

V is TRBV9 and J is TRBJ2-2; TRBD2 matches 9 bases. J was trimmed by 4 bases and V by 2 bases; bases with no gene match: 6. Germline V gene sequence: CDR1 SGDLS, CDR2 YYNGEE. This CDR3 comprises 16 residues. The CDR3 DNA reads as TGTGCCAGCAGCGTGAGCGGGGGGCGGACCACCGGGGAGCTGTTTTTT. Encoded protein: CASSVSGGRTTGELFF.

This clonotype has only a few counts. The V and J genes are TRBV7-2 and TRBJ2-1; the D gene is possibly TRBD2 (5 bases). V was clipped by 2 bases and J by 10 bases, with 9 bases between them. Germline V gives CDR1 SGHTA, CDR2 FQGNSA. CDR3 size: 12 residues. The CDR3 DNA is TGTGCCAGCAGCTTATATGAGGGAGAGCAGTTCTTC. Protein sequence: CASSLYEGEQFF.

This clonotype was detected only a few times. The V and J genes are TRBV21-1 and TRBJ2-4. TRBV21-1 is a pseudogene locus. The CDR3 consists of 16 residues. CDR3 protein: CASGAKGFLAKNIQYF. The DNA of the CDR3 is TGTGCCAGCGGCGCAAAAGGGTTCCTCGCCAAAAACATTCAGTACTTC.

This clonotype came up a few times. The chain recombines TRBV7-2 with TRBJ1-2, with 9 bases matching TRBD1. Unmatched junction bases numbered 14, after V lost 5 bases and J lost 7 bases. The CDR3 covers 16 residues. Germline V lookup: CDR1 SGHTA, CDR2 FQGNSA. Here the CDR3 reads CASSLTTGGHEGGYTF. The CDR3 nucleotides are TGTGCCAGCAGCCTTACGACAGGGGGTCATGAGGGTGGCTACACCTTC.